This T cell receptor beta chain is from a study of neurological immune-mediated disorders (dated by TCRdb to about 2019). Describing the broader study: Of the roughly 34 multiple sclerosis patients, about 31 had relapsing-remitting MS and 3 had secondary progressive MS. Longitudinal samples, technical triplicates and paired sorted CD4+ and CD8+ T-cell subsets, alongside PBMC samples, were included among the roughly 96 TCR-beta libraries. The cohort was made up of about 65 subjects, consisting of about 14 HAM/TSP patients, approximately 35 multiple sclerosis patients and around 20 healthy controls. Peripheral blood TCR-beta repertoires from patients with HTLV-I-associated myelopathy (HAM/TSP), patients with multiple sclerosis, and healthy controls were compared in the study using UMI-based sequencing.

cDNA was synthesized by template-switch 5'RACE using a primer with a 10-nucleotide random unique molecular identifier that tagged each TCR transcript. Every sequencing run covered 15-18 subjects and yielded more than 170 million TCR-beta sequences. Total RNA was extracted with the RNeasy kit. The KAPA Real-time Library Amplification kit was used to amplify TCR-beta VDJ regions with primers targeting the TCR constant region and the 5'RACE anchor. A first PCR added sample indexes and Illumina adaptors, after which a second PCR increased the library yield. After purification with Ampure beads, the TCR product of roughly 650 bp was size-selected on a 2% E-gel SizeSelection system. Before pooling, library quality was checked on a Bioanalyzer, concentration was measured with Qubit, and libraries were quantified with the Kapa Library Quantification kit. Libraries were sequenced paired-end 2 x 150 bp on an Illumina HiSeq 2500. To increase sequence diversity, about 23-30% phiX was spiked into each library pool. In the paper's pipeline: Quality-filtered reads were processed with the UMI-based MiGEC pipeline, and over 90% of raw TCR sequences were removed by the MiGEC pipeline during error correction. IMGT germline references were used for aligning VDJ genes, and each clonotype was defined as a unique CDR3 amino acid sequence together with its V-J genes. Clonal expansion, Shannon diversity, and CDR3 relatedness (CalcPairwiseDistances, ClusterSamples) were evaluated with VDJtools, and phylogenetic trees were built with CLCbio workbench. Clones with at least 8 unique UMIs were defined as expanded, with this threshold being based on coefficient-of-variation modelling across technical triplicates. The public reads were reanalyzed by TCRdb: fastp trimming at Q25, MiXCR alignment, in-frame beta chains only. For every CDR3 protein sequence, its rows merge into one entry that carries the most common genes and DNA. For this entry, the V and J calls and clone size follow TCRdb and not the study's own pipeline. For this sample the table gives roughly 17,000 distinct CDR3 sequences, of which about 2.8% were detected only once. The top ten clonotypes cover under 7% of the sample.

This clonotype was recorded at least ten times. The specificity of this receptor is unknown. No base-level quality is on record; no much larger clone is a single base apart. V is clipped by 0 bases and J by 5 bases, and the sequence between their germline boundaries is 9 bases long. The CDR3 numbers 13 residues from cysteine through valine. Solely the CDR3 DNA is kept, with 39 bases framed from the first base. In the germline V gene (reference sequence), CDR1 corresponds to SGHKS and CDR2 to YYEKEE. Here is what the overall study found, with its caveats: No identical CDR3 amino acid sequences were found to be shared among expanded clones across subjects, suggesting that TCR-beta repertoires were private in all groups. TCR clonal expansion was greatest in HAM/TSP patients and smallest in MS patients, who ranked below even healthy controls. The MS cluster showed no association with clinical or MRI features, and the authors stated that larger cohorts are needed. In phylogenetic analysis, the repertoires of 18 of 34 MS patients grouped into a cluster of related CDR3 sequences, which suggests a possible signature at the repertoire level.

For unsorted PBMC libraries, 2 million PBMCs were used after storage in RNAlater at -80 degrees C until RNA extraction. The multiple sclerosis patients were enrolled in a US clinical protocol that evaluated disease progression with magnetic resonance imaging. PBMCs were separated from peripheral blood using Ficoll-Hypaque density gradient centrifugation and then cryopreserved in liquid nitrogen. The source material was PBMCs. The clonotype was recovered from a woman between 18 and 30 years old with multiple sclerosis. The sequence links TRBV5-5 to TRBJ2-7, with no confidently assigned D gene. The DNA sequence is TGTGCCAGCAGCTTGGTATTGTACAACGAGCAGTACGTC. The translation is CASSLVLYNEQYV.